What follows describes a single T cell receptor beta chain. The target antigen is unknown. Other nucleotide sequences from this sample produce the same CDR3. This sample is part of a study of cytomegalovirus exposure and HLA in healthy donors. Study-level background: Approximately 200 million T cells yielded 117 million unique TCR beta sequences in earlier analysis.

60 Vbeta and 13 Jbeta primers were used in PCR. Assay used: immunoSEQ multiplex PCR; TCRdb lists only in-frame clones, some missing. In the table there are 150,000 to 200,000 clones, over 75% of which are singletons. The CDR3 is 14 amino acids. The germline V gene encodes CDR1 SEHNR and CDR2 FQNEAQ (reference sequence). With 7 bases removed from V and 5 bases from J, the gap between germline ends came to 15 bases. Study-wide points: In vitro checks showed that a few CMV-associated chains really do target CMV antigens. It was only CMV serostatus that was available as immune exposure information.

Sequencing was performed on PBMCs. V is TRBV7-9 and J is TRBJ2-1, with a weak D call TRBD2 (5 bases). This sequence was found in a man in his fifties in good health and CMV-seropositive. CDR3 nucleotides: TGTGCCAGCAACGCCCTGGGGAGCAACAATGAGCAGTTCTTC. Translation: CASNALGSNNEQFF. The full variable domain, completed using reference TRBV7-9 and TRBJ2-1, is DTGVSQNPRHKITKRGQNVTFRCDPISEHNRLYWYRQTLGQGPEFLTYFQNEAQLEKSRLLSDRFSAERPKGSFSTLEIQRTEQGDSAMYLCASNALGSNNEQFFGPGTRLTVL.